These 5 T cell receptor beta chains were sequenced from one sample in a study of T cell responses to AZD1222 COVID-19 vaccine. Measured with immunoSEQ multiplex PCR; TCRdb has only the in-frame clones, and not every one. Of about 140,000 clones listed, roughly 91% are singletons. Material: peripheral blood, obtained on day 0 of AZD1222 vaccination. All receptors come from an adult in good health.

The V and J genes are TRBV4-3 and TRBJ1-3; D might be TRBD1 (5 bases). Germline loops: CDR1 LGHNA, CDR2 YSLEER. Trimming removed 0 bases at V and 4 bases at J, with 10 bases between. There are 15 residues in the CDR3. The chain's CDR3 is CASSQDPGEGNTIYF. Written as DNA, the CDR3 is TGCGCCAGCAGCCAAGACCCGGGGGAAGGAAACACCATATATTTT.

V usage is TRBV6-5 and J usage is TRBJ1-1, with D uncertain. This CDR3 region has 13 residues. Germline V lookup: CDR1 MNHEY, CDR2 SVGAGI. The germline V and J ends were trimmed by 1 base and 4 bases, with 7 bases remaining between them. The CDR3 DNA reads TGTGCCAGCAGTTACTTGGGGTCCACTGAAGCTTTCTTT. This codes for CASSYLGSTEAFF.

This clone appeared once. The CDR3 DNA is TGTGCCAGCAGCCCGAGGGCGGGGGACTCCTACGAGCAGTACTTC. It encodes CASSPRAGDSYEQYF. The chain joins TRBV5-4 to TRBJ2-7, with 7 positions matching TRBD2. In germline, CDR1 is SGHNT, CDR2 YYREEE (reference sequence). J lost 0 bases, V lost 4 bases, and 7 bases had no gene match. The CDR3 runs 15 residues.

The CDR3 coding sequence is TGCGCCAGCAGCTCCACAGGGGATAGCAATCAGCCCCAGCATTTT. Protein product: CASSSTGDSNQPQHF. The rearrangement uses TRBV5-1 and TRBJ1-5, with 7 bases that match TRBD1. Germline CDR1 SGHRS, CDR2 YFSETQ. J lost 0 bases, V lost 3 bases, and 3 bases had no gene match. The length of the CDR3 is 15 residues.

The gene calls are TRBV18 and TRBJ1-1; the D is unclear. The CDR3 runs 15 residues. With 3 bases removed from V and 5 bases from J, the gap between germline ends came to 16 bases. The germline CDR1 and CDR2 sequences are KGHSH and LQKENI. As DNA, the CDR3 is TGTGCCAGCTCACCGGGGATCGAGGGCGGGACTGAAGCTTTCTTT. Translated, it gives CASSPGIEGGTEAFF.